The rows below give T cell receptor beta chains drawn from one sample of a study of CD8 T cells in ankylosing spondylitis. Each CDR3 protein gets one entry after TCRdb re-called the 5' RACE reads with MiXCR. This sample yields about 150,000 distinct CDR3 sequences, of which around two fifths are seen a single time; roughly 15% belongs to the top ten. Input material: synovial fluid, either unsorted or a sorted T cell fraction (not recorded which). Receptors originate from a male donor with ankylosing spondylitis. Both conserved end residues are trimmed from each CDR3. Size is stated for part of the rows, as once, few or many counts, or as a class when the clone is expanded.

clone_size: medium-sized
v_call: TRBV27
cdr3_aa: ASRERDTGELF

clone_size: few
v_call: TRBV2
cdr3_aa: ASRATHVELF

clone_size: .
v_call: TRBV7-6
cdr3_aa: ASSSPSTVFGANVLT

clone_size: once
v_call: TRBV4-2
cdr3_aa: ASSLAQYYEQY

clone_size: .
v_call: TRBV6-1
cdr3_aa: ASSPRQGASKNIQY

clone_size: few
v_call: TRBV5-1
cdr3_aa: ASSLAGREQF

clone_size: few
v_call: TRBV7-9
cdr3_aa: ASSPYTGGGLQETQY

clone_size: .
v_call: TRBV12-3/TRBV12-4
cdr3_aa: ASSRDSYTGELF

clone_size: .
v_call: TRBV12-3/TRBV12-4
cdr3_aa: ASSSFHVSNQPQH

clone_size: many
v_call: TRBV28
cdr3_aa: ASSLSPGTATREREKLF

clone_size: .
v_call: TRBV20-1
cdr3_aa: SARELREDSYEQY

clone_size: .
v_call: TRBV20-1
cdr3_aa: SARVAGTGAF

clone_size: .
v_call: TRBV24-1
cdr3_aa: ATSDFSQTSGTFYNEQF

clone_size: .
v_call: TRBV6-1
cdr3_aa: ASSEEAGGQETQY

clone_size: many
v_call: TRBV2
cdr3_aa: ASSLLRDPLGLNTEAF

clone_size: few
v_call: TRBV5-1
cdr3_aa: ASSLFRTARNTEAF

clone_size: many
v_call: TRBV27
cdr3_aa: ASGPRGGADYGYT

clone_size: .
v_call: TRBV5-1
cdr3_aa: ASSTGLAGGQETQY

clone_size: .
v_call: TRBV27
cdr3_aa: ASSFGTGGFGEQF

clone_size: .
v_call: TRBV28
cdr3_aa: ASRHPPAVDQPQH

clone_size: .
v_call: TRBV4-2
cdr3_aa: ASSPLTWMRQF

clone_size: .
v_call: TRBV20-1
cdr3_aa: SARKWDRMNTEAF

clone_size: .
v_call: TRBV4-3
cdr3_aa: ASSQEWLDTGELF

clone_size: .
v_call: TRBV27
cdr3_aa: ASSSGLAGGGTDTQY

clone_size: few
v_call: TRBV20-1
cdr3_aa: SARKAF

clone_size: few
v_call: TRBV20-1
cdr3_aa: SASPRDTEAF

clone_size: .
v_call: TRBV4-1
cdr3_aa: ASSQDPQGNEQF

clone_size: .
v_call: TRBV7-9
cdr3_aa: ASTGTGNTEAF

clone_size: .
v_call: TRBV6-2/TRBV6-3
cdr3_aa: ASRDFGGNTEAF

clone_size: .
v_call: TRBV28
cdr3_aa: ASSYEQGGSYEQY

clone_size: few
v_call: TRBV7-6
cdr3_aa: ASSWGSESYNEKLF

clone_size: .
v_call: TRBV18
cdr3_aa: ASSPTSGRGHNEQF

clone_size: .
v_call: TRBV28
cdr3_aa: ASSLQFSGGSTDTQY

clone_size: .
v_call: TRBV20-1
cdr3_aa: SARDRSGDSYSYEQY

clone_size: .
v_call: TRBV12-3/TRBV12-4
cdr3_aa: ASSPYPDRVENQPQH

clone_size: many
v_call: TRBV20-1
cdr3_aa: SARDLAGDTGELF

clone_size: many
v_call: TRBV5-6
cdr3_aa: ASSLGAGTSGANVLT

clone_size: .
v_call: TRBV10-2
cdr3_aa: ASSEIDRLSNEKLF

clone_size: .
v_call: TRBV5-1
cdr3_aa: ASSLAPMTANGDNEQF

clone_size: once
v_call: TRBV7-2
cdr3_aa: ASSYEAGVDEQF

clone_size: .
v_call: TRBV20-1
cdr3_aa: SAIRTRRAGDTQY

clone_size: few
v_call: TRBV4-1
cdr3_aa: ASSPQAGTGRNEQF

clone_size: few
v_call: TRBV12-3/TRBV12-4
cdr3_aa: ASSLAVSEGGPYNSPLH

clone_size: .
v_call: TRBV29-1
cdr3_aa: SVLRATGPSNEQF